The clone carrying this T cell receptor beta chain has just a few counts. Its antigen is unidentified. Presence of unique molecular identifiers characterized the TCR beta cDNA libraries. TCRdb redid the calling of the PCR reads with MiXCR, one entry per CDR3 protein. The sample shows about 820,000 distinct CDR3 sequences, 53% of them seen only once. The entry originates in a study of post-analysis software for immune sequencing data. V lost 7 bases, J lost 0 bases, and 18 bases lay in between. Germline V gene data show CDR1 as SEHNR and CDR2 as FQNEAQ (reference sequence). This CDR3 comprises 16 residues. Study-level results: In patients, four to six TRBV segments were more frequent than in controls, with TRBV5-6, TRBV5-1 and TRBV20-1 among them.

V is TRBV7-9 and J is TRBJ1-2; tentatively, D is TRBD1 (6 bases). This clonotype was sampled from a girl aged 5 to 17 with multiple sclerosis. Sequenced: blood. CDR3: CASNTYGGATNYGYTF. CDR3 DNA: TGTGCCAGCAACACCTATGGGGGGGCCACTAACTATGGCTACACCTTC.